Below, 12 T cell receptor beta chains from the same sample are listed, as sequenced in a study of a mutant IDH1 vaccine in newly diagnosed glioma. Time point reported: week 5, during vaccination. Topical imiquimod accompanied each vaccine dose, which consisted of 300 ug of mutant IDH1 20-mer peptide. Sequencing used immunoSEQ multiplex PCR; TCRdb keeps in-frame clones, though not all of them. The repertoire holds over 45,000 clones, with about 80% as singletons. These TCRs are of unknown antigen specificity. The sequencing used PBMCs, collected from a glioma patient whose treatment included an IDH1 peptide vaccine. The receptors derive from a man younger than 40 with glioma.

The chain recombines TRBV4-2 with TRBJ2-7, with 7 bases fitting TRBD1. The CDR3 has 17 residues. Germline CDR1 LGHNA, CDR2 YNFKEQ. The V gene end was trimmed by 0 bases and the J gene end by 6 bases; junction bases not matched to a gene: 14. The CDR3 reads CASSQDTQGPTRGEQYF. The CDR3 DNA reads TGTGCCAGCAGCCAAGATACACAGGGGCCGACCCGAGGCGAGCAGTACTTC.

The rearrangement joins TRBV4-3 to TRBJ1-1; D not certain. With 1 base removed from V and 0 bases from J, the gap between germline ends came to 12 bases. Germline CDR1 LGHNA, CDR2 YSLEER. The CDR3 covers 16 residues. The CDR3 here is CASSQGSLSMNTEAFF. DNA for the CDR3: TGCGCCAGCAGCCAAGGGTCGCTGAGCATGAACACTGAAGCTTTCTTT.

This clone was observed a single time. The chain employs TRBV19 and TRBJ2-5; 9 nucleotides align to TRBD1. The V and J ends lost 4 bases and 4 bases, in that order; junction bases with no gene match: 10. CDR3 length equals 16 residues. Germline lookup yields CDR1 LNHDA and CDR2 SQIVND (reference sequence). As DNA, the CDR3 is TGTGCCAGTAGTAGGATCCGGGACAGGGTGCGAGAGACCCAGTACTTC. It is translated as CASSRIRDRVRETQYF.

The V and J genes are TRBV6-1 and TRBJ2-7; 11 nucleotides line up with TRBD1. The J segment lost 2 bases and the V segment lost 6 bases, leaving 3 bases of the junction unmatched. This CDR3 is 14 amino acids long. The germline gives CDR1 MNHNS, CDR2 SASEGT. CDR3 sequence: CASRKGQGAYEQYF. The CDR3 coding sequence is TGTGCCAGCAGGAAGGGACAGGGGGCCTACGAGCAGTACTTC.

The chain joins TRBV7-9 to TRBJ2-7; D ambiguous. Trimming removed 6 bases at V and 5 bases at J, with 11 bases between. The CDR3 covers 12 residues. Germline loops: CDR1 SEHNR, CDR2 FQNEAQ (reference sequence). The CDR3 DNA reads as TGTGCCAGCAGGAACGCCCGGAACGAGCAGTACTTC. It is translated as CASRNARNEQYF. The whole variable domain, filled in from reference TRBV7-9 and TRBJ2-7, reads DTGVSQNPRHKITKRGQNVTFRCDPISEHNRLYWYRQTLGQGPEFLTYFQNEAQLEKSRLLSDRFSAERPKGSFSTLEIQRTEQGDSAMYLCASRNARNEQYFGPGTRLTVT.

This clone has a handful of counts. The chain joins TRBV7-9 to TRBJ1-5; unclear D gene. The CDR3 extends over 13 amino acids. Germline V gives CDR1 SEHNR, CDR2 FQNEAQ (reference sequence). Trimming left V 3 bases short and J 0 bases short, with 3 bases between. CDR3 sequence: CASSFGSNQPQHF. The CDR3 DNA reads as TGTGCCAGCAGCTTTGGTAGCAATCAGCCCCAGCATTTT.

V is TRBV5-6 and J is TRBJ2-3, with TRBD2 identical over 11 bases. Germline V gene lookup returns CDR1 SGHDT and CDR2 YYEEEE. The CDR3 has 15 amino acids. The ends lost 0 bases at V and 7 bases at J; junction bases unmatched: 4. In nucleotides, the CDR3 is TGTGCCAGCAGCTTGGGACCTAGCGGGGGGAATACGCAGTATTTT. As protein: CASSLGPSGGNTQYF.

The rearrangement links TRBV4-3 to TRBJ2-3, with 8 positions matching TRBD2. V lost 1 base and J lost 6; bases outside the gene matches: 15. The CDR3 sequence is 18 residues long. The germline CDR1 and CDR2 sequences are LGHNA and YSLEER. CDR3 region: CASSQGPPRGGAEDTQYF. CDR3 DNA: TGCGCCAGCAGCCAAGGCCCTCCTCGGGGGGGGGCAGAGGATACGCAGTATTTT.

The chain combines TRBV7-6 with TRBJ2-1; D is unclear. CDR1 SGHVS and CDR2 FNYEAQ come from the germline V gene. Trimming took 1 base from V and 13 from J, leaving 11 bases between them. CDR3 size: 12 residues. CDR3 residues: CASSLDGSEQFF. In DNA form, the CDR3 reads TGTGCCAGCAGCTTAGATGGCAGCGAACAGTTCTTC.

The V call is TRBV11-2, the J call TRBJ1-2; tentatively, D is TRBD1 (6 bases). V shed 4 bases and J shed 4 bases, with 13 bases lying between them. Per germline, CDR1 SGHAT and CDR2 FQNNGV. The CDR3 runs 14 residues. This CDR3 is CASSSRTDGYGYTF. The CDR3 DNA reads as TGTGCCAGCAGCTCTCGGACAGACGGCTATGGCTACACCTTC.

V and J are TRBV7-9 and TRBJ2-1; no definite D call. Trimming took 1 base from V and 9 from J, leaving 4 bases between them. The germline V gene encodes CDR1 SEHNR and CDR2 FQNEAQ (reference sequence). The CDR3 spans 11 residues. The CDR3 DNA reads as TGTGCCAGCAGCTTAGTAAGTGAGCAGTTCTTC. Protein sequence: CASSLVSEQFF.

Only a few counts were recorded for this clone. The chain recombines TRBV18 with TRBJ1-1; TRBD1 matches 7 bases. The CDR3 is 15 amino acids. In germline, CDR1 is KGHSH, CDR2 LQKENI. V trimming: 4 bases; J trimming: 0 bases; junction bases outside the gene matches: 5. Here the CDR3 DNA reads TGTGCCAGCTCACTACGGGACAGAATGAACACTGAAGCTTTCTTT. This sequence encodes CASSLRDRMNTEAFF.